The present T cell receptor (beta chain) was sequenced within a study of vaccination and CD4 T cells after COVID-19. Cultured CD4+ T cell DNA was sequenced using the Oncomine TCR Beta short-read assay. TCRdb recomputed calls from the PCR reads with MiXCR, one row per CDR3 protein. The table has 10,000 to 13,000 distinct CDR3 sequences, roughly 56% seen once. Whole-study findings and limits: Among reactive clones from convalescent patients, a median 86.3% appeared only post-vaccination.

Concerning this clonotype itself: What it binds is not known.

Treatment meaning: approximately 9-day PBMC culture with coronavirus spike peptide pools or control peptides (ViraFEST assay). The CDR3 has 14 residues. The source of this sequence is a human donor who had recovered from COVID-19. Material for sequencing was CD4+ T cells from blood, cultured in vitro. V is TRBV21-1 and J is TRBJ2-7; the table's TRBD2 call for D was not verified on the DNA. TRBV21-1 is an annotated pseudogene. The CDR3 nucleotides read TGTGCCAGCATCTTCGGGACTTTAGCCTACGAGCAGTACTTC. This codes for CASIFGTLAYEQYF.